Presented here are 9 T cell receptor beta chains from one specimen sequenced in a study of regulatory T cells in long-lasting Graves disease (dated by TCRdb to 2020 to 2023). Interpreted using the paper, the time point label stands for: newly diagnosed GD, antithyroid drugs for less than 3 months. For both TCR sequencing and RNA sequencing, RNA was extracted from PBMCs in TRIzol. Receptor libraries were prepared by multiplex PCR. The instrument was an Illumina HiSeq 4000. To build TCR beta libraries, CDR3 regions were amplified by Arm-PCR using iRepertoire HTBI primers. TCRdb handled the public reads itself, with Q25 trimming in fastp and clone calling in MiXCR, and kept productive beta chains. Under each unique CDR3 protein, matching rows form one entry showing the most common genes and DNA. The sample table lists a few hundred thousand distinct CDR3 sequences, approximately 15% of them with a count of one. The ten largest make up 30% of the sample.

This sample also belongs to another study, concerning T cells in Graves' hyperthyroidism and ophthalmopathy.

Specimen: peripheral blood mononuclear cells (PBMCs), collected at new diagnosis, from a patient treated with antithyroid drugs. The receptors were gathered from a man between 40 and 49 years old with Graves disease. Donor details come from another sample of the same person, matched by shared clones.

This clonotype was found a few times. The rearrangement links TRBV15 to TRBJ1-1; no definite D call. Deletions cut 1 base from V and 7 bases from J, with 19 bases between. CDR3 length: 16 amino acids. Germline CDR1 and CDR2: LNHNV and YYDKDF (reference sequence). The CDR3 here is CATSRGLQLTFVEAFF. For the CDR3, the DNA is TGTGCCACCAGCAGAGGTTTACAACTGACGTTCGTTGAAGCTTTCTTT.

This clonotype was observed many times. This chain joins TRBV2 and TRBJ2-7; 11 nucleotides align to TRBD2. The CDR3 is 13 amino acids. The germline V gene has CDR1 SNHLY and CDR2 FYNNEI. V lost 11 bases and J lost 2; bases outside the gene matches: 5. CDR3 loop: CAVGTSGTYEQYF. The CDR3 DNA reads TGTGCCGTCGGGACTAGCGGAACCTACGAGCAGTACTTC.

This clonotype was seen ten or more times. The chain employs TRBV5-1 and TRBJ2-3, with unresolved D. Per germline, CDR1 SGHRS and CDR2 YFSETQ. The CDR3 spans 15 residues. The V gene lost 4 bases and the J gene lost 0 bases, with 12 bases spanning the gap. CDR3 nucleotide sequence: TGCGCCAGCAGCCCTATGAGGAGAAGCACAGATACGCAGTATTTT. It yields the protein CASSPMRRSTDTQYF.

As to this clonotype: A read error is possible here, since a much larger clone lies one base away. This sequence joins TRBV18 and TRBJ2-1; tentative D call: TRBD1 (5 bases). The J call may be incorrect, as the DNA end agrees better with TRBJ1-1. The germline V gene has CDR1 KGHSH and CDR2 LQKENI. The CDR3 has 14 amino acids. In nucleotides, the CDR3 is TGTGCCAGCCCCCCAGGAGGGGTCGGCACTGAAGCTTTCTTT. It yields the protein CASPPGGVGTEAFF.

In its sample, this clonotype was seen many times. The chain is built from TRBV6-5 and TRBJ1-1; D not resolved. Germline V gene lookup returns CDR1 MNHEY and CDR2 SVGAGI. The V and J ends lost 0 bases and 9 bases respectively, with 5 bases between them. The CDR3 has 11 amino acids. The CDR3 is CASSYSTKAFF. The CDR3 coding sequence is TGTGCCAGCAGTTACTCGACTAAAGCTTTCTTT.

This clonotype was picked up many times. The chain carries TRBV20-1 and TRBJ2-3; maybe TRBD2 (5 bases). CDR1 and CDR2 from the germline V gene are DFQATT and SNEGSKA (reference sequence). The CDR3 totals 15 residues. Trimming shortened V by 5 bases and J by 7 bases, and 22 bases separated the two germline ends. As DNA, the CDR3 is TGCAGTGCTGATAATCCGCAGCGGTTTTCAAATACGCAGTATTTT. It is translated as CSADNPQRFSNTQYF.

This clonotype was seen repeatedly, ten times or more. The genes are TRBV6-5 and TRBJ2-7, with a tentative D call TRBD1 (6 bases). Between the trimmed V and J ends, which lost 4 bases and 3 bases, there was a span of 22 bases. Germline loops: CDR1 MNHEY, CDR2 SVGAGI. The CDR3 totals 17 residues. The CDR3, as DNA: TGTGCCAGCAGTTTGGTCGCCAGGGGCCCCCTCCACTACGAGCAGTACTTC. Protein product: CASSLVARGPLHYEQYF.

This clonotype appeared a single time. A much more abundant neighbour one base away suggests this may be a read error. This rearrangement joins TRBV20-1 to TRBJ2-4; possibly TRBD1 or TRBD2 for D (5 bases each). This CDR3 region has 15 residues. In germline, CDR1 is DFQATT, CDR2 SNEGSKA (reference sequence). CDR3 DNA: TGCAGTGCTAGAGATCCTACGAGACAATTAGGGGAGCAGCTCTTC. Residues: CSARDPTRQLGEQLF.

The CDR3 loop is CSAILAGDNTGELFF. The CDR3 DNA reads as TGCAGTGCTATACTAGCGGGAGATAACACCGGGGAGCTGTTTTTT. The chain joins TRBV20-1 to TRBJ2-2; 11 nucleotides match TRBD2. The CDR3 covers 15 residues. The V gene's germline CDR1 is DFQATT and CDR2 SNEGSKA (reference sequence). Trimming removed 4 bases from V and 2 bases from J; junction bases left unmatched: 3.